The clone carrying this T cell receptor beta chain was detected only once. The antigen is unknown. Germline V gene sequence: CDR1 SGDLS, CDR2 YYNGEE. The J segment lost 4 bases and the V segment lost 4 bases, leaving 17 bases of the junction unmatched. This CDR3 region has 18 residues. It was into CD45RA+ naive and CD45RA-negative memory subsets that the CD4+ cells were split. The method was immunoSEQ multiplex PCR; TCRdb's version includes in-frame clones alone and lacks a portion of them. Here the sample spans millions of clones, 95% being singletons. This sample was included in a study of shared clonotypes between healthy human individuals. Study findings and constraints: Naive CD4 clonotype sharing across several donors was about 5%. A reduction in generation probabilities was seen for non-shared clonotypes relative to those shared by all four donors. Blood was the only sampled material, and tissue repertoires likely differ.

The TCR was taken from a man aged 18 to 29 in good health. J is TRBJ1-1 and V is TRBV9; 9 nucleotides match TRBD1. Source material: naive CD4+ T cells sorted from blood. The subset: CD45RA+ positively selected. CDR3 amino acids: CASSTGTGRTREITEAFF. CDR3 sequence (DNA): TGTGCCAGCAGCACCGGGACAGGGAGGACCCGGGAGATCACTGAAGCTTTCTTT. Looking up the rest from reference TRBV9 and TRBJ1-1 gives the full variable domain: DSGVTQTPKHLITATGQRVTLRCSPRSGDLSVYWYQQSLDQGLQFLIQYYNGEERAKGNILERFSAQQFPDLHSELNLSSLELGDSALYFCASSTGTGRTREITEAFFGQGTRLTVV.